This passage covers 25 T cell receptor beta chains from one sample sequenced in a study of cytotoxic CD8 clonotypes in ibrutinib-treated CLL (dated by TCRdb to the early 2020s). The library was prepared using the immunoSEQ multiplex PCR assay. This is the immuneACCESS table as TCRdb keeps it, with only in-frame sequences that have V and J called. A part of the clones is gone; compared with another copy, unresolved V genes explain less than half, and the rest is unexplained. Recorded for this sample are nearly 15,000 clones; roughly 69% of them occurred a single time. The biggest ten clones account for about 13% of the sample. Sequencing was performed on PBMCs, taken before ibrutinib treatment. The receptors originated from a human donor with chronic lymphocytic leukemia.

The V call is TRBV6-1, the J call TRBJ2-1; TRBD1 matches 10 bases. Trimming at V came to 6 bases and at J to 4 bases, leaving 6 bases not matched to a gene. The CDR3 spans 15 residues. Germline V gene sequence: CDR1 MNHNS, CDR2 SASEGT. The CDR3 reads CASSKDRGAYNEQFF. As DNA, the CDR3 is TGTGCCAGCAGCAAGGACAGGGGGGCTTACAATGAGCAGTTCTTC.

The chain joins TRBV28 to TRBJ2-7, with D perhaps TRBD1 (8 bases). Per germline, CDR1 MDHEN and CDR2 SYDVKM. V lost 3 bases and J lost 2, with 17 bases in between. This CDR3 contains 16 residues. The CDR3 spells CASSFFTGGDAYEQYF. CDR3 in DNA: TGTGCCAGCAGTTTCTTCACAGGGGGGGACGCCTACGAGCAGTACTTC.

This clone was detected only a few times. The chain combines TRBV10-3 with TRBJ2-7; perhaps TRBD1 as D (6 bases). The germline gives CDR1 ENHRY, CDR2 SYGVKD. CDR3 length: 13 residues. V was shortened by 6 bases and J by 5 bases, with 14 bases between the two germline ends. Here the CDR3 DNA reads TGTGCCATCAGGACTAAGGGGACACACGAGCAGTACTTC. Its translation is CAIRTKGTHEQYF.

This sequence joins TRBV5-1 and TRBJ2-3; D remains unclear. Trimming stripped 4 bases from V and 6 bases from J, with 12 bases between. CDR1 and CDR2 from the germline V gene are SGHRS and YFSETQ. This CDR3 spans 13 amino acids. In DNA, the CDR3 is TGCGCCAGCAGCCAAACGCCTAGGGATACGCAGTATTTT. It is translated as CASSQTPRDTQYF.

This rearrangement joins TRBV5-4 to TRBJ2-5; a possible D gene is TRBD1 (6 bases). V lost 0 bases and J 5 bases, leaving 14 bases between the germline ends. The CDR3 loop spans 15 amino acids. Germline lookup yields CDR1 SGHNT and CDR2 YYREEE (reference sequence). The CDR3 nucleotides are TGTGCCAGCAGCTTGGCCGCAGGCACAGGGGAGACCCAGTACTTC. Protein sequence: CASSLAAGTGETQYF. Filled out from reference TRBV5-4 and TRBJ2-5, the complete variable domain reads ETGVTQSPTHLIKTRGQQVTLRCSSQSGHNTVSWYQQALGQGPQFIFQYYREEENGRGNFPPRFSGLQFPNYSSELNVNALELDDSALYLCASSLAAGTGETQYFGPGTRLLVL.

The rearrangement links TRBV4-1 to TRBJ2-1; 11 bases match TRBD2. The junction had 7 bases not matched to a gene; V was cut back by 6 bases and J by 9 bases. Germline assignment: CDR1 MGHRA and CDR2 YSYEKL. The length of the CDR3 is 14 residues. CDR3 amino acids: CASRLAGVSTEQFF. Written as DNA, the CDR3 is TGCGCCAGCAGACTAGCGGGAGTATCCACTGAGCAGTTCTTC.

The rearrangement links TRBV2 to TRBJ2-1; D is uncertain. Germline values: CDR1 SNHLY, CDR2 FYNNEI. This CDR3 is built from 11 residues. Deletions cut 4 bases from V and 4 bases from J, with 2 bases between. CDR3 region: CASSGYNEQFF. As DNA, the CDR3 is TGTGCCAGCAGTGGTTACAATGAGCAGTTCTTC.

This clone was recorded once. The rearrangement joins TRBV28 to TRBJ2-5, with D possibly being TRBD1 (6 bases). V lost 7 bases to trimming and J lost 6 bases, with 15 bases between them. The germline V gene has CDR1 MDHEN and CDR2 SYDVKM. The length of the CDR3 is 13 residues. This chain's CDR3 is CASNKSQGKTQYF. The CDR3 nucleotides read TGTGCCAGCAATAAATCACAGGGAAAGACCCAGTACTTC.

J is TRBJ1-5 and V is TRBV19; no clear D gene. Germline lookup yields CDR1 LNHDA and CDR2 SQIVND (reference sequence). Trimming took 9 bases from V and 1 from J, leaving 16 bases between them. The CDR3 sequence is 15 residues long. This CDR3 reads CASKIGLVSNQPQHF. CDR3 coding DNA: TGTGCCAGCAAAATTGGCTTAGTAAGCAATCAGCCCCAGCATTTT.

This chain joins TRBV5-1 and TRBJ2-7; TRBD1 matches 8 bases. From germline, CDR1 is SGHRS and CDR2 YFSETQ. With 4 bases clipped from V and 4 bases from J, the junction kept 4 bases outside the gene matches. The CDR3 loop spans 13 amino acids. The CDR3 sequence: CASSPGQDYEQYF. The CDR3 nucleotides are TGCGCCAGCAGCCCGGGACAGGATTACGAGCAGTACTTC.

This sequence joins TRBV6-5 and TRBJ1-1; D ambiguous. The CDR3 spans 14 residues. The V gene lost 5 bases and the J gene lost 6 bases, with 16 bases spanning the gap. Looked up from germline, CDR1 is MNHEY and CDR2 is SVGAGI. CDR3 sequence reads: CASSLGMPPAEAFF. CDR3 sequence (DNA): TGTGCCAGCAGTCTGGGGATGCCGCCTGCTGAAGCTTTCTTT.

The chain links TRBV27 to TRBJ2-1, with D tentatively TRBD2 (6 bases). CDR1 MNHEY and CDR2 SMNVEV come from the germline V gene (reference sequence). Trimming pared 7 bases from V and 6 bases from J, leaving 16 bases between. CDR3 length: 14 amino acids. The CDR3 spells CASTPTSMGNEQFF. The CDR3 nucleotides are TGTGCCAGCACCCCTACTAGCATGGGCAATGAGCAGTTCTTC.

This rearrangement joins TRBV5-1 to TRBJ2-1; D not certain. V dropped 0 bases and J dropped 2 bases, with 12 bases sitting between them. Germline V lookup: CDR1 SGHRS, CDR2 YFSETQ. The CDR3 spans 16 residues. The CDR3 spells CASSLGGDGTYNEQFF. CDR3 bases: TGCGCCAGCAGCTTGGGAGGCGATGGGACCTACAATGAGCAGTTCTTC.

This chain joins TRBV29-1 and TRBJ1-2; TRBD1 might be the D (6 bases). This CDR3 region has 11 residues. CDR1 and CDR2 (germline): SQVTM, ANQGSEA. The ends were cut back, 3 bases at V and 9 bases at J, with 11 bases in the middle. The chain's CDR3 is CSVDRGASYTF. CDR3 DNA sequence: TGCAGCGTTGACAGGGGCGCGAGCTACACCTTC. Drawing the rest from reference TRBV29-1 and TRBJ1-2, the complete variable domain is SAVISQKPSRDICQRGTSLTIQCQVDSQVTMMFWYRQQPGQSLTLIATANQGSEATYESGFVIDKFPISRPNLTFSTLTVSNMSPEDSSIYLCSVDRGASYTFGSGTRLTVV.

The CDR3 region has the DNA TGTGCCAGCAGCTTGTGGACTAGCGGGAGCGGGGCCTACAATGAGCAGTTCTTC. It encodes CASSLWTSGSGAYNEQFF. The V gene is TRBV5-6, the J gene TRBJ2-1; 13 bases agree with TRBD2. Germline assignment: CDR1 SGHDT and CDR2 YYEEEE. The CDR3 runs 18 residues. The V segment lost 1 base and the J segment 2 bases; nucleotides outside the gene matches: 6.

The CDR3 nucleotides are TGTGCCAGCAGCCAAGAACTAGCGGGATTAGGTAATTACAATGAGCAGTTCTTC. As protein: CASSQELAGLGNYNEQFF. V gene TRBV4-2 combines with J gene TRBJ2-1; 10 bases match TRBD2. CDR1 and CDR2 from the germline V gene are LGHNA and YNFKEQ. The V segment lost 0 bases and the J segment 4 bases; nucleotides outside the gene matches: 9. CDR3 size: 18 residues.

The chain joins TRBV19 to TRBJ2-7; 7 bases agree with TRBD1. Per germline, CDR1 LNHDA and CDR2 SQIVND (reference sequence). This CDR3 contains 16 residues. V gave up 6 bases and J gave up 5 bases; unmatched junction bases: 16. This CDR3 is CASRTNPGQAGDEQYF. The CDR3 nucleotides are TGTGCCAGTAGGACGAACCCCGGACAGGCTGGCGACGAGCAGTACTTC.

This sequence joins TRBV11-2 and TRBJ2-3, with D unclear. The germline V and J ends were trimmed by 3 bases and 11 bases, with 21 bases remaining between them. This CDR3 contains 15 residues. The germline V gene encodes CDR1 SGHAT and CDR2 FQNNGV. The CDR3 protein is CASSLGILSTWMQYF. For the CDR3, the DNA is TGTGCCAGCAGCTTGGGTATACTCTCCACGTGGATGCAGTATTTT.

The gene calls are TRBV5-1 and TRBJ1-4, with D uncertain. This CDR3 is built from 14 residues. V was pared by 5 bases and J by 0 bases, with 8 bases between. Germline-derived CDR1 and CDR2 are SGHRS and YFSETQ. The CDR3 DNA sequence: TGCGCCAGCAGGGATGGTACAACTAATGAAAAACTGTTTTTT. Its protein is CASRDGTTNEKLFF.

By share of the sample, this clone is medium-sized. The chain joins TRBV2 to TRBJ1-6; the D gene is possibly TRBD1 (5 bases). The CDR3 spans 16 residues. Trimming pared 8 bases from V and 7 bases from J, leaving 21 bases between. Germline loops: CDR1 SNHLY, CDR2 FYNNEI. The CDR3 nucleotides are TGTGCCAGCGGAGTAACCACGACAGCCCAAAATTCACCCCTCCACTTT. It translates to CASGVTTTAQNSPLHF.

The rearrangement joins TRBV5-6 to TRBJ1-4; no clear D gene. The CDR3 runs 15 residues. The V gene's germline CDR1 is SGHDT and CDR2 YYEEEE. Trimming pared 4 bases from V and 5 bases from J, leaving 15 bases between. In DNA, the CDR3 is TGTGCCAGCAGCAACCCGGGCCCTGGGAATGAAAAACTGTTTTTT. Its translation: CASSNPGPGNEKLFF.

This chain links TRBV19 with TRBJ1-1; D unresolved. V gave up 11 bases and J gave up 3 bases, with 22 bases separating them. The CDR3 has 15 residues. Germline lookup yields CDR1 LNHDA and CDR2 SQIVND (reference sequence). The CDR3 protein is CAVTRREAPHTEAFF. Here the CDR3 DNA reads TGTGCCGTAACGCGGAGGGAGGCCCCCCACACTGAAGCTTTCTTT.

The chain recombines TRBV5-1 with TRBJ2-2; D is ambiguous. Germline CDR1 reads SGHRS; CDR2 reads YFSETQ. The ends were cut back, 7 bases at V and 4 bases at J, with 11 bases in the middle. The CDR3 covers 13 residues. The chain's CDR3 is CASWKLGTGELFF. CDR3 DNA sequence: TGCGCCAGCTGGAAGTTGGGCACCGGGGAGCTGTTTTTT.

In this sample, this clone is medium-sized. The CDR3 DNA follows: TGTGCCAGCAGTTTATGGGGGAACTCCCCCTACGAGCAGTACTTC. It encodes CASSLWGNSPYEQYF. The genes are TRBV27 and TRBJ2-7; either TRBD1 or TRBD2 may fit D (5 bases each). CDR1 is MNHEY, CDR2 SMNVEV, per germline (reference sequence). This CDR3 spans 15 amino acids. Trimming took 1 base from V and 2 from J, leaving 12 bases between them.

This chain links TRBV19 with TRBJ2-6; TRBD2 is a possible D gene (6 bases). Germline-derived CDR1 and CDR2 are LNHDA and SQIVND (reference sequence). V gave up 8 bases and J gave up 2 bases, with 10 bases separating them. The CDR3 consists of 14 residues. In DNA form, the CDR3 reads TGTGCCAGTGCGAGGGAGGCTGGGGCCAACGTCCTGACTTTC. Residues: CASAREAGANVLTF.